This TCR beta chain was obtained from a study of blood T cell repertoires in COVID-19. On the study more broadly: Both acute and convalescent COVID-19 samples were obtained from the United States, Italy and Spain. T cells, B-cell-depleted T cells, or PBMCs provided the cDNA or gDNA that served as material.

Per the original data handling: Quantification of nucleated cells was approximated via reference gene primer amplification. Generated by immunoSEQ multiplex PCR, the TCRdb table keeps only in-frame clones and is missing some. Clone size and V and J calls were adopted from that table, with D and trimming inferred from the DNA. Of approximately 88,000 clones in the sample, approximately 90% were seen once. Sequencing was carried out using peripheral blood. The sequence was collected from a woman in her 50s in a cohort sampled during active COVID-19.

In nucleotides, the CDR3 is TGTGCCAGCAGCGCCACAGGGAACAATCAGCCCCAGCATTTT. Translated, it gives CASSATGNNQPQHF. The V gene is TRBV5-5, the J gene TRBJ1-5; D is possibly TRBD1 (6 bases). This CDR3 is built from 14 residues. With 4 bases removed from V and 3 bases from J, the gap between germline ends came to 11 bases. CDR1 is SGHKS, CDR2 YYEKEE, per germline (reference sequence).